This T cell receptor beta chain comes out of a study of cytomegalovirus exposure and HLA in healthy donors. Study-wide points: Differences between HLA loci emerged in a later analysis of TCR association rates, with DRB1 most and HLA-C fewest. Being productive about 90% or about 30% of the time was typical of most TCR beta V segments in an earlier analysis. A missense DCLRE1C variant was associated with V- and J-gene trimming of TCR beta chains in a later analysis, and an independent cohort replicated the association. Some public TCRs appeared in many individuals, while most sequences were rare.

The PCR employed 60 Vbeta primers together with 13 Jbeta primers. The table came from immunoSEQ multiplex PCR; TCRdb's copy has only in-frame clones and leaves some out. The sample shows around 92,000 clones, about four fifths of them seen only once. Germline-derived CDR1 and CDR2 are SGHDT and YYEEEE. The CDR3 extends over 16 amino acids. Trimming removed 1 base from V and 5 bases from J, with 17 bases in between. This clone was seen only a few times. Its antigen is not identified. Material for sequencing was PBMCs. This TCR derives from a woman in her 70s in good health and CMV-seropositive. V usage is TRBV5-6 and J usage is TRBJ2-3, with a tentative D call TRBD2 (5 bases). This CDR3 is CASSLTSLSRVDTQYF. CDR3 nucleotide sequence: TGTGCCAGCAGCTTGACCAGCTTATCGCGGGTAGATACGCAGTATTTT.